The 8 T cell receptor beta chains below were found in one sample sequenced in a study of T cells after yellow fever vaccination. TCRdb recomputed calls from the 5' RACE reads with MiXCR, one row per CDR3 protein. The sample records 250,000 to 400,000 distinct CDR3 sequences, about 4% being singletons. The sample was PBMCs, taken 5 days after the yellow fever booster vaccination. The receptors were sampled from a man younger than 35 who received the YFV17D yellow fever vaccine.

The table lists this clonotype with a few counts. The chain employs TRBV4-3 and TRBJ2-5; D not certain. V dropped 0 bases and J dropped 5 bases, with 7 bases sitting between them. CDR3 length: 13 amino acids. Germline V CDR1 and CDR2: LGHNA, YSLEER. This CDR3 reads CASSQDEAETQYF. The DNA for the CDR3 is TGCGCCAGCAGCCAAGACGAGGCCGAGACCCAGTACTTC.

This chain joins TRBV6-5 and TRBJ1-1, with D tentatively TRBD1 (6 bases). The CDR3 length is 12 residues. The germline gives CDR1 MNHEY, CDR2 SVGAGI. The V and J ends lost 2 bases and 10 bases respectively, with 11 bases between them. As DNA, the CDR3 is TGTGCCAGCAGTTACATCGGGGGCGTAGCTTTCTTT. It yields the protein CASSYIGGVAFF.

This clonotype was counted ten times or more. J is TRBJ2-7 and V is TRBV5-1; D is uncertain. From germline, CDR1 is SGHRS and CDR2 YFSETQ. V was clipped by 5 bases and J by 1 base, with 10 bases between them. The CDR3 sequence is 13 residues long. The CDR3 DNA reads as TGCGCCAGCAGGTTCAGCAGTTCCTACGAGCAGTACTTC. This gives the protein CASRFSSSYEQYF.

In this sample, this clonotype turned up many times. This rearrangement joins TRBV20-1 to TRBJ1-1; weak D call: TRBD1 (5 bases). Germline V gene data show CDR1 as DFQATT and CDR2 as SNEGSKA (reference sequence). CDR3 length: 13 residues. V was clipped by 3 bases and J by 5 bases, with 13 bases between them. CDR3 DNA: TGCAGTGCTAGGTTAGGCCGGGGGACTGAAGCTTTCTTT. Translated, it gives CSARLGRGTEAFF.

Only a few counts were recorded for this clonotype. The chain joins TRBV7-9 to TRBJ1-1, with 9 bases identical to TRBD1. This CDR3 is built from 16 residues. Germline CDR1 SEHNR, CDR2 FQNEAQ (reference sequence). V shed 3 bases, J shed 3 bases, and the junction held 8 bases outside the gene matches. For the CDR3, the DNA is TGTGCCAGCAGCTTTAAGACAGGGGGAGCGGACACTGAAGCTTTCTTT. Protein: CASSFKTGGADTEAFF.

This chain joins TRBV5-1 and TRBJ2-1, with D possibly TRBD1 on 6 matching bases. V was clipped by 4 bases and J by 6 bases, with 17 bases between them. The V gene's germline CDR1 is SGHRS and CDR2 YFSETQ. This CDR3 is built from 15 residues. For the CDR3, the DNA is TGCGCCAGCAGCAAACAGGGTTCCGGAGTCAATGAGCAGTTCTTC. It yields the protein CASSKQGSGVNEQFF. Complete variable domain (other parts from reference TRBV5-1 and TRBJ2-1): KAGVTQTPRYLIKTRGQQVTLSCSPISGHRSVSWYQQTPGQGLQFLFEYFSETQRNKGNFPGRFSGRQFSNSRSEMNVSTLELGDSALYLCASSKQGSGVNEQFFGPGTRLTVL.

The table lists this clonotype with a few counts. This chain links TRBV6-5 with TRBJ1-2; D is ambiguous. The CDR3 covers 12 residues. Germline-derived CDR1 and CDR2 are MNHEY and SVGAGI. V gave up 2 bases and J gave up 5 bases, with 6 bases separating them. The CDR3 DNA is TGTGCCAGCAGTTACGCAGAGTATGGCTACACCTTC. It encodes CASSYAEYGYTF.

CDR3 nucleotide sequence: TGTGCCAGCAGCCCAGGGGGCGCAATCCTTGGAGCTTTCTTT. It specifies CASSPGGAILGAFF. The chain employs TRBV5-4 and TRBJ1-1, with 8 positions matching TRBD1. Germline V gives CDR1 SGHNT, CDR2 YYREEE (reference sequence). The CDR3 length is 14 residues. J gave up 10 bases and V 4 bases, and 12 bases lay outside the gene matches.